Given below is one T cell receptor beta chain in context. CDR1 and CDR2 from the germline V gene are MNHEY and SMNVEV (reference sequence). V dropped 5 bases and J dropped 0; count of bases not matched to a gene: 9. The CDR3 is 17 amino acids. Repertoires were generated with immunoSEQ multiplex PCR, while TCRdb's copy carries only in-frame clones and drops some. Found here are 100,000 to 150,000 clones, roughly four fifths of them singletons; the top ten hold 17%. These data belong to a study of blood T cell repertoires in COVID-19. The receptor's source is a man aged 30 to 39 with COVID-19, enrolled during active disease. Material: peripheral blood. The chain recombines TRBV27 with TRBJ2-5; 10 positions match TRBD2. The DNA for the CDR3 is TGTGCCAGCAGTAGGTCCCCTAGCGGGGGCCACCAAGAGACCCAGTACTTC. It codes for CASSRSPSGGHQETQYF.